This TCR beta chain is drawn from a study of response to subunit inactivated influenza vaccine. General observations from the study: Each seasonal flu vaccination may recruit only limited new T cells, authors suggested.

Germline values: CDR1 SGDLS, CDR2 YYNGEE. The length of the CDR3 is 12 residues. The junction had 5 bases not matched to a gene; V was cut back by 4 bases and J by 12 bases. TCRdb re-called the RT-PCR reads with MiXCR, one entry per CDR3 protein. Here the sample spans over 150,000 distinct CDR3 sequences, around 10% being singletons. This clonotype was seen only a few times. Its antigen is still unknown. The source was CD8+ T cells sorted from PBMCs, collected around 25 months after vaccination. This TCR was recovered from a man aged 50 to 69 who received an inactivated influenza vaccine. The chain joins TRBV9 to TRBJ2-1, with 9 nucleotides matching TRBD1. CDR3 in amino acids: CASSPGTGLQFF. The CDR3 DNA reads TGTGCCAGCAGCCCCGGGACAGGGTTGCAGTTCTTC.